This entry features one TCR beta chain sequence. As yet, its antigen is unknown. The sample originates from a study of Graves' ophthalmopathy and Graves' hyperthyroidism. Findings of the study overall: Classification of ophthalmopathy versus stable hyperthyroidism by a 13-signature model yielded about 90% sensitivity and around 76% specificity. Appearing in blood as well were most expanded thyroid clonotypes above 0.001 frequency.

J gave up 4 bases and V 8 bases, and 10 bases lay outside the gene matches. The germline V gene encodes CDR1 SQVTM and CDR2 ANQGSEA. This CDR3 comprises 14 residues. Ineligible for inclusion were patients with other autoimmune diseases, uncontrolled infections, pregnancy or lactation. Scientists amplified the TCR beta CDR3 regions from RNA transcripts. Scientists carried out first-round RT-PCR using HTBI primers and then a second-round multiplex PCR. MiXCR, run by TCRdb on the multiplex PCR reads, gives a single entry per CDR3 protein. Of 650,000 to 900,000 distinct CDR3 sequences listed, about 44% were seen once; the top ten hold approximately 43%.

This chain links TRBV29-1 with TRBJ2-2, with 7 bases lining up with TRBD1. Sequencing input: peripheral blood. The receptor was isolated from an adult man with Graves' ophthalmopathy. CDR3 amino acids: CSRLDRVGTGELFF. The DNA of the CDR3 is TGCAGCAGACTTGACAGGGTCGGCACCGGGGAGCTGTTTTTT.